Here is one TCR beta chain with its context. Its matching antigen is unknown. The germline gene is not matched at one end of the junction; a read error may be the cause. This sample stems from a study of regulatory T cells in long-lasting Graves disease. Across the whole study: Antithyroid drugs had been taken by newly diagnosed Graves' patients for under 3 months. Study-level results: Whereas new patients shared 950 to 1,000 public clonotypes, persistent patients shared more, at 2,741. Few sampled subjects may have lowered accuracy.

Time point noted: newly diagnosed GD, antithyroid drugs for less than 3 months. The TCR library was made from RNA that had been extracted from PBMCs in TRIzol. Building of the TCR beta libraries involved iRepertoire HTBI primers and Arm-PCR of CDR3 regions. TCRdb independently ran MiXCR on the multiplex PCR reads; one entry per CDR3 protein. The sample holds fewer than 550,000 distinct CDR3 sequences, more than 15% seen once. These data are also associated with another study on T cells in Graves' hyperthyroidism and ophthalmopathy. That report notes: An initial round of RT-PCR targeting the TCR CDR3 relied on the HTBI primer set.

This TCR derives from a woman in her forties or fifties with Graves disease. This specimen was peripheral blood mononuclear cells (PBMCs), taken at new diagnosis, from a patient treated with antithyroid drugs.

The CDR3 loop is CAGSFGTVNTEAFF. CDR3 DNA: TGCGCCGGCAGCTTCGGGACAGTCAACACTGAAGCTTTCTTT. This chain links TRBV5-1 with TRBJ1-1; 7 bases map to TRBD1. This CDR3 has 14 amino acids. The germline CDR1 and CDR2 sequences are SGHRS and YFSETQ.